Detailed here is one T cell receptor (beta chain). The antigen is undetermined. This entry is derived from a study of cytomegalovirus exposure and HLA in healthy donors. Findings and limits, study-wide: As a later analysis revealed, most CMV-associated TCR beta chains appeared HLA-restricted. A later analysis reportedly found that, within productive TCRs, an Asian-associated ancestry cluster had fewer N-insertions than the mean observed across the 666 donors. Most TCR sequences were seen very rarely across donors, but some public TCRs occurred in many. Most of the TCR beta V segments (in an earlier analysis) were productive either about 87% or about 30% of the time.

The PCR contained 60 Vbeta and 13 Jbeta primers. Clones were read by immunoSEQ multiplex PCR, and TCRdb kept only the in-frame ones, dropping some. Of under 200,000 clones listed, around 80% are singletons. Trimming took 6 bases from V and 1 from J; bases not matched to a gene: 9. Germline V lookup: CDR1 SQVTM, CDR2 ANQGSEA. The CDR3 consists of 15 residues. The sequencing sample was made of PBMCs. The sequence derives from a woman between 35 and 50 years old in good health and CMV-seropositive. The rearrangement joins TRBV29-1 to TRBJ2-7; 10 bases align to TRBD1. The CDR3 sequence: CSVTGTGVWSYEQYF. Here the CDR3 DNA reads TGCAGCGTCACCGGGACAGGGGTTTGGTCCTACGAGCAGTACTTC.